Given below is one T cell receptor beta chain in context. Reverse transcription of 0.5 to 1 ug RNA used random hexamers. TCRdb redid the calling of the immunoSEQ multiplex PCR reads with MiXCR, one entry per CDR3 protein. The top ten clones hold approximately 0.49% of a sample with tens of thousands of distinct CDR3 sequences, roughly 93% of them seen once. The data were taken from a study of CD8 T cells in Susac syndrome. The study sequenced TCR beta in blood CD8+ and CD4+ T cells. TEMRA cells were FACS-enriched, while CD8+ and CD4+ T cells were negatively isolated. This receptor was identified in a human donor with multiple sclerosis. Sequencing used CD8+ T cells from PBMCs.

In nucleotides, the CDR3 is TGCGCCAGCAGCCAAGCTCGGGGACAGGAGTTTGAAAAACTGTTTTTT. Translation: CASSQARGQEFEKLFF. The rearrangement joins TRBV4-1 to TRBJ1-4; TRBD1 aligns across 8 bases. Germline V gives CDR1 MGHRA, CDR2 YSYEKL. V lost 1 base and J lost 7; bases outside the gene matches: 8. The CDR3 spans 16 residues.